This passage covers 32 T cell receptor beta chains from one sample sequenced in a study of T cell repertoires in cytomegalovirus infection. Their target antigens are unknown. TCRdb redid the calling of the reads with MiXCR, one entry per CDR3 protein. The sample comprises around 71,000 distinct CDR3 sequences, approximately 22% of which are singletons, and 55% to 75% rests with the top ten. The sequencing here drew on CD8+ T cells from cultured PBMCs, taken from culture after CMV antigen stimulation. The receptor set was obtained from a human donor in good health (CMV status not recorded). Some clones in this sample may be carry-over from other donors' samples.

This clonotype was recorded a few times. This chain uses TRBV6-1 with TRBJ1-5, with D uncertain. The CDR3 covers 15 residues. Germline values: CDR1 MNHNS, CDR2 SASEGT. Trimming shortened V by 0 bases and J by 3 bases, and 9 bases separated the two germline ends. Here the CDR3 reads CASSEAAGYNQPQHF. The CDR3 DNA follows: TGTGCCAGCAGTGAAGCGGCGGGATACAATCAGCCCCAGCATTTT.

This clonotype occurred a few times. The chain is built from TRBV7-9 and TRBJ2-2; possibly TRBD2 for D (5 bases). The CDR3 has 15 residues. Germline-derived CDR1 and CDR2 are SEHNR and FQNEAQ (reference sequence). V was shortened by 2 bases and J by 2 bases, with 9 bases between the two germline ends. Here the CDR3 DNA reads TGTGCCAGCAGCTTACCAGCGGACAACACCGGGGAGCTGTTTTTT. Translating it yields CASSLPADNTGELFF. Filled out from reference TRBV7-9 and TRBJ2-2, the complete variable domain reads DTGVSQNPRHKITKRGQNVTFRCDPISEHNRLYWYRQTLGQGPEFLTYFQNEAQLEKSRLLSDRFSAERPKGSFSTLEIQRTEQGDSAMYLCASSLPADNTGELFFGEGSRLTVL.

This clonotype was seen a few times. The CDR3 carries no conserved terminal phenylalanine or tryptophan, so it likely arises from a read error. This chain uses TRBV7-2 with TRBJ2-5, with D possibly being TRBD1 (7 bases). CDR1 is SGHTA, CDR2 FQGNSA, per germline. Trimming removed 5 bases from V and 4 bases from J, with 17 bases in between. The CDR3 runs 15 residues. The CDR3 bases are TGTGCCAGCAGCGACATCGGAGGGGGCGGAGAGACCCAGTACTCC. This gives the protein CASSDIGGGGETQYS.

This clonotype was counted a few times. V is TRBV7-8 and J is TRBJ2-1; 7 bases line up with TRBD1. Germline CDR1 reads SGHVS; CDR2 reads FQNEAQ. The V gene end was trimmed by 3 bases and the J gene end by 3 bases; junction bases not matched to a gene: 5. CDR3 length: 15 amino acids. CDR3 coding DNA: TGTGCCAGCAGCTTCGGGACAGCGAACTACAATGAGCAGTTCTTC. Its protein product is CASSFGTANYNEQFF.

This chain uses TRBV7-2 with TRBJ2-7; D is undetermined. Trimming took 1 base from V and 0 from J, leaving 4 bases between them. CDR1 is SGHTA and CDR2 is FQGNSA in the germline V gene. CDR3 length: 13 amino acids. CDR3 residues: CASSLGYSYEQYF. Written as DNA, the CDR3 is TGTGCCAGCAGCTTAGGCTACTCCTACGAGCAGTACTTC.

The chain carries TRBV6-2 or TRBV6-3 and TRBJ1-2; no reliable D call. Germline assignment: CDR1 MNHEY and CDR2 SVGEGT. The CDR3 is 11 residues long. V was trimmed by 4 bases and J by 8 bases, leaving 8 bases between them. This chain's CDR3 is CASSSAGGYTF. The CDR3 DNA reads TGTGCCAGCAGTTCCGCGGGAGGCTACACCTTC.

Here the CDR3 reads CASSADSTNEKLFF. The CDR3, as DNA: TGTGCCAGCAGTGCGGACAGCACTAATGAAAAACTGTTTTTT. The chain is built from TRBV25-1 and TRBJ1-4, with a weak D call TRBD1 (6 bases). Between the trimmed V and J ends, which lost 4 bases and 2 bases, there was a span of 8 bases. This CDR3 has 14 residues. Germline CDR1 is MGHDK and CDR2 is SYGVNS.

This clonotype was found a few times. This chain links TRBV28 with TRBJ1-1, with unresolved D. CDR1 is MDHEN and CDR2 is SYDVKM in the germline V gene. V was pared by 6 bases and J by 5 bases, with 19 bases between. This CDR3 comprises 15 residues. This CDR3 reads CASSPGGILRTEAFF. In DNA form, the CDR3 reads TGTGCCAGCAGCCCAGGAGGGATTCTGAGGACTGAAGCTTTCTTT.

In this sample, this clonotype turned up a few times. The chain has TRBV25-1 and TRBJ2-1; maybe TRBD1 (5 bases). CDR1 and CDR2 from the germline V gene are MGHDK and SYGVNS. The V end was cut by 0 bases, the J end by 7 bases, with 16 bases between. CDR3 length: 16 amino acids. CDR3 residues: CASSEYRGRESNEQFF. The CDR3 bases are TGTGCCAGCAGTGAATATAGGGGCAGGGAAAGTAATGAGCAGTTCTTC.

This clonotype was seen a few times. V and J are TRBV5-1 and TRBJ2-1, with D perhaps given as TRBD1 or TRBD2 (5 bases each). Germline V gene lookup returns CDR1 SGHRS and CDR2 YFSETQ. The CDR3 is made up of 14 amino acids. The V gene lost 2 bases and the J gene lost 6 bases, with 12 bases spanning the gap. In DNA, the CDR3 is TGCGCCAGCAGCTTCGGCAGGGACCGCAATGAGCAGTTCTTC. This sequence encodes CASSFGRDRNEQFF.

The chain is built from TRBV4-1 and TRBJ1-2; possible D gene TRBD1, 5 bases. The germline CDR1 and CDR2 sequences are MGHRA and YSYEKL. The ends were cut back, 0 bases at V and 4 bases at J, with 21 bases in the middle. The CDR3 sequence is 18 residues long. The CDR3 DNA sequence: TGCGCCAGCAGCCAAGACACTGAAGGGGCGGCCCTAGGCTATGGCTACACCTTC. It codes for CASSQDTEGAALGYGYTF.

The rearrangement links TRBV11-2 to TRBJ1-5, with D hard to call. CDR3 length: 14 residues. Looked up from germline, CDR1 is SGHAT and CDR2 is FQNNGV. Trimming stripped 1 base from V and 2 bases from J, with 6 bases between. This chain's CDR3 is CASSLARGNQPQHF. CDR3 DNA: TGTGCCAGCAGCTTAGCTCGGGGCAATCAGCCCCAGCATTTT. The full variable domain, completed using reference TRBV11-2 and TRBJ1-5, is EAGVAQSPRYKIIEKRQSVAFWCNPISGHATLYWYQQILGQGPKLLIQFQNNGVVDDSQLPKDRFSAERLKGVDSTLKIQPAKLEDSAVYLCASSLARGNQPQHFGDGTRLSIL.

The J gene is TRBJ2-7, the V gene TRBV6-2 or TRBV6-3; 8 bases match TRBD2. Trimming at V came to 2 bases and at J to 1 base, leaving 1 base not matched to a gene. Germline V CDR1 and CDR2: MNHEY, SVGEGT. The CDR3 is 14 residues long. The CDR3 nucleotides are TGTGCCAGCAGTTACGCGGGGGGATCCTACGAGCAGTACTTC. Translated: CASSYAGGSYEQYF.

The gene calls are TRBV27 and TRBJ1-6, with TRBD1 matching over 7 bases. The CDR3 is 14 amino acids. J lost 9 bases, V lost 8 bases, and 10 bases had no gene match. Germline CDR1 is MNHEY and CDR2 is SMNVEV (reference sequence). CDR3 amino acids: CASSQGGLSSPLHF. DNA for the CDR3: TGTGCCAGCTCTCAGGGGGGGTTGAGTTCACCCCTCCACTTT.

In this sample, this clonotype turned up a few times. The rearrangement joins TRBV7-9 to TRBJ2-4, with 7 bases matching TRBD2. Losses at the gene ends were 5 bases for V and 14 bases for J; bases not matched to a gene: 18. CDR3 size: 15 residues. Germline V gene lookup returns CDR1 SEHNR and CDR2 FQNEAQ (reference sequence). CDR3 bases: TGTGCCAGCAGCCTCCCTGGCGGTGTTCGGACTAGAAAGTACTTC. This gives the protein CASSLPGGVRTRKYF.

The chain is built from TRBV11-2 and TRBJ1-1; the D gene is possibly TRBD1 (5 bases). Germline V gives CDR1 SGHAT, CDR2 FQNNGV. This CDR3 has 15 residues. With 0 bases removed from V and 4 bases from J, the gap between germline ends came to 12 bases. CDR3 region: CASSLDRGRSTEAFF. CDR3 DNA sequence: TGTGCCAGCAGCTTAGATCGGGGCAGAAGCACTGAAGCTTTCTTT.

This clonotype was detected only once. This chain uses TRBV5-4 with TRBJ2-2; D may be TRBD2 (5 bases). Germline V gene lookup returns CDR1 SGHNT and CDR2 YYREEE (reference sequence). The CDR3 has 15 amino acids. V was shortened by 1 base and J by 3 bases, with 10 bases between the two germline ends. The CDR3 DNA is TGTGCCAGCAGCTTGAATTTGGAGGACACCGGGGAGCTGTTTTTT. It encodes CASSLNLEDTGELFF. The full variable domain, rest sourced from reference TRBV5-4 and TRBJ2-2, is ETGVTQSPTHLIKTRGQQVTLRCSSQSGHNTVSWYQQALGQGPQFIFQYYREEENGRGNFPPRFSGLQFPNYSSELNVNALELDDSALYLCASSLNLEDTGELFFGEGSRLTVL.

Here the CDR3 DNA reads TGTGCCAGCAGCCAGGGGGTGGAGCAGTACTTC. It codes for CASSQGVEQYF. This sequence joins TRBV7-9 and TRBJ2-7; 7 bases are a match to TRBD1. Germline V gives CDR1 SEHNR, CDR2 FQNEAQ (reference sequence). V lost 5 bases to trimming and J lost 7 bases; unmatched junction nucleotides: 2. The CDR3 extends over 11 amino acids. Full variable domain (outside the CDR3, taken from reference TRBV7-9 and TRBJ2-7): DTGVSQNPRHKITKRGQNVTFRCDPISEHNRLYWYRQTLGQGPEFLTYFQNEAQLEKSRLLSDRFSAERPKGSFSTLEIQRTEQGDSAMYLCASSQGVEQYFGPGTRLTVT.

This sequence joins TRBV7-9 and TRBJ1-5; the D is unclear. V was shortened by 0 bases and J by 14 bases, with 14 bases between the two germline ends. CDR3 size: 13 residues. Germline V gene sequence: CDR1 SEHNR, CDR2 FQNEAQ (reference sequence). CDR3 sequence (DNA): TGTGCCAGCAGCTTAGCCTTGGGGATGGATAAGCATTTT. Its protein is CASSLALGMDKHF. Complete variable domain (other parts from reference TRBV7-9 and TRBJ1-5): DTGVSQNPRHKITKRGQNVTFRCDPISEHNRLYWYRQTLGQGPEFLTYFQNEAQLEKSRLLSDRFSAERPKGSFSTLEIQRTEQGDSAMYLCASSLALGMDKHFGDGTRLSIL.

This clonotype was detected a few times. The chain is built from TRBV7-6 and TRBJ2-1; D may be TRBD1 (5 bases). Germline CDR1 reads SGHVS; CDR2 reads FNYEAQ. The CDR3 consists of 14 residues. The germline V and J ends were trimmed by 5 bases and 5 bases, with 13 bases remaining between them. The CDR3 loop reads CASSPRARDNEQFF. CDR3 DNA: TGTGCCAGCAGCCCTAGGGCCAGGGACAATGAGCAGTTCTTC.

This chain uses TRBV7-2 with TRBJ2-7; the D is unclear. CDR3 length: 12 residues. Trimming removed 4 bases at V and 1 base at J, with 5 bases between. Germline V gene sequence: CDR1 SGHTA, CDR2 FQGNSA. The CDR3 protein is CASSYGSYEQYF. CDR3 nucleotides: TGTGCCAGCAGCTACGGTTCCTACGAGCAGTACTTC.

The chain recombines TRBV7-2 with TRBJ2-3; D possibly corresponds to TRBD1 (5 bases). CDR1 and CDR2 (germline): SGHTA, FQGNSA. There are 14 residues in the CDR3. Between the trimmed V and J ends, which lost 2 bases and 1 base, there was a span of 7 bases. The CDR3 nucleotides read TGTGCCAGCAGCTTATTAGGGGGCACAGATACGCAGTATTTT. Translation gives CASSLLGGTDTQYF.

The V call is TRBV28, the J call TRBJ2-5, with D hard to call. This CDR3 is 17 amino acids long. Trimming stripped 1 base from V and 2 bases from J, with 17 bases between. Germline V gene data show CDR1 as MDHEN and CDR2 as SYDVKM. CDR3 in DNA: TGTGCCAGCAGTTTATTTGTCAAGAGAGTCCGACAAGAGACCCAGTACTTC. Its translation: CASSLFVKRVRQETQYF. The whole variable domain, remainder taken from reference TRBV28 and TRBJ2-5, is DVKVTQSSRYLVKRTGEKVFLECVQDMDHENMFWYRQDPGLGLRLIYFSYDVKMKEKGDIPEGYSVSREKKERFSLILESASTNQTSMYLCASSLFVKRVRQETQYFGPGTRLLVL.

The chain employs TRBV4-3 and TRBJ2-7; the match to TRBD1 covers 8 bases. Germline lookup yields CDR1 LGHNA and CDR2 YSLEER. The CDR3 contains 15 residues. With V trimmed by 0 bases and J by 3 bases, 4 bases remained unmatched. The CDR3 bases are TGCGCCAGCAGCCAAGATCCCGGACAGGGCTACGAGCAGTACTTC. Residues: CASSQDPGQGYEQYF.

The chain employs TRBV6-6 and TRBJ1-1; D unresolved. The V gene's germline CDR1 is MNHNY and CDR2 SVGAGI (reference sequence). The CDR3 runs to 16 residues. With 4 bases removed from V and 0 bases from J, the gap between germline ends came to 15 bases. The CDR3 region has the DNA TGTGCCAGCAGTTCCTCTCAAACCCTGGTGAACACTGAAGCTTTCTTT. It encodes CASSSSQTLVNTEAFF.

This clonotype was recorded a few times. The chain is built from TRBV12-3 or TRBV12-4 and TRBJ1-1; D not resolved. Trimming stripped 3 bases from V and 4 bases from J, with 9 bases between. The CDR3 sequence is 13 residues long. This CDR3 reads CASSFGASTEAFF. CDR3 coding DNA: TGTGCCAGCAGTTTCGGAGCGTCCACTGAAGCTTTCTTT.

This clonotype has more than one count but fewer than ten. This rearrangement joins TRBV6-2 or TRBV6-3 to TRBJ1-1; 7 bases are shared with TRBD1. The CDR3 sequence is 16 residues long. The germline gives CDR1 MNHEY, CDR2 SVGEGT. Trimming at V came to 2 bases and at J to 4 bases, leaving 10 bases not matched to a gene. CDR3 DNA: TGTGCCAGCAGTTACCCCCCAGGGGGTCTGGGCACTGAAGCTTTCTTT. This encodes CASSYPPGGLGTEAFF.

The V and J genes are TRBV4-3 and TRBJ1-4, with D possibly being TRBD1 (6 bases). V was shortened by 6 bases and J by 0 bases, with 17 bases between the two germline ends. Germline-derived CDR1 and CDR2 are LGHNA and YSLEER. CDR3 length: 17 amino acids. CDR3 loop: CASSRVQGWATNEKLFF. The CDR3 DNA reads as TGCGCCAGCAGTCGAGTACAGGGCTGGGCAACTAATGAAAAACTGTTTTTT.

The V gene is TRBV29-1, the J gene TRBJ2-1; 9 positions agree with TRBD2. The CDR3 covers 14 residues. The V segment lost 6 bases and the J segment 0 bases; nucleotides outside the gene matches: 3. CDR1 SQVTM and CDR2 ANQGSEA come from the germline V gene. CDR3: CSVRLADSYNEQFF. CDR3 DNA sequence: TGCAGCGTCAGACTAGCGGACTCCTACAATGAGCAGTTCTTC.

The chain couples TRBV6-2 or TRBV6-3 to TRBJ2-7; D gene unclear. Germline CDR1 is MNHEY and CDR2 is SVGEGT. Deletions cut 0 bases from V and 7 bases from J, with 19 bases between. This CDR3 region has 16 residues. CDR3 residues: CASSYSRSRSVREQYF. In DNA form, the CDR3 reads TGTGCCAGCAGTTACTCGAGGTCTAGGAGTGTTCGAGAGCAGTACTTC.

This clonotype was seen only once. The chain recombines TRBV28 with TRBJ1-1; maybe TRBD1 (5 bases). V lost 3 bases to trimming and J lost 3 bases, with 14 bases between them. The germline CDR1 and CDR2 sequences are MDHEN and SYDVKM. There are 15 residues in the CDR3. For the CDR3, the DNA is TGTGCCAGCAGTTTGTCACGGGGCTTGGACACTGAAGCTTTCTTT. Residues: CASSLSRGLDTEAFF.

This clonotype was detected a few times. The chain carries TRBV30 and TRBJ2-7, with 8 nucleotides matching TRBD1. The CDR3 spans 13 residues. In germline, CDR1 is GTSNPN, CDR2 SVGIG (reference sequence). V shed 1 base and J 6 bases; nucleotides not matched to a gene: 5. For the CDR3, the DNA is TGTGCCTGGAGTGGGACAGGGTTGGCCGAGCAGTACTTC. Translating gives CAWSGTGLAEQYF.